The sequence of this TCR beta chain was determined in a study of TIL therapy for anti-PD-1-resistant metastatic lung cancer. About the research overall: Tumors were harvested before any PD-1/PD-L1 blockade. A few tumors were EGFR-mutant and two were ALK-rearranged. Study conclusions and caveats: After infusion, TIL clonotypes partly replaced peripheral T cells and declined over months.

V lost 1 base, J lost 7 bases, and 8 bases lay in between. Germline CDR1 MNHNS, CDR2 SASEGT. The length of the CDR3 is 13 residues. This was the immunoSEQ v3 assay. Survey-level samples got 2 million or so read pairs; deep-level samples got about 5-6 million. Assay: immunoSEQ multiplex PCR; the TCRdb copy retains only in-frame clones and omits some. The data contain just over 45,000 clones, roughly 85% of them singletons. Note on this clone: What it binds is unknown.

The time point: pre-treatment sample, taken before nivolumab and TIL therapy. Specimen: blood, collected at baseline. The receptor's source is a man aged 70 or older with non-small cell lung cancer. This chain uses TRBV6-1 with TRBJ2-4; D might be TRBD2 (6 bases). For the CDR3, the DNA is TGTGCCAGCAGTGAAGGACTAGTTAACATTCAGTACTTC. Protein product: CASSEGLVNIQYF.